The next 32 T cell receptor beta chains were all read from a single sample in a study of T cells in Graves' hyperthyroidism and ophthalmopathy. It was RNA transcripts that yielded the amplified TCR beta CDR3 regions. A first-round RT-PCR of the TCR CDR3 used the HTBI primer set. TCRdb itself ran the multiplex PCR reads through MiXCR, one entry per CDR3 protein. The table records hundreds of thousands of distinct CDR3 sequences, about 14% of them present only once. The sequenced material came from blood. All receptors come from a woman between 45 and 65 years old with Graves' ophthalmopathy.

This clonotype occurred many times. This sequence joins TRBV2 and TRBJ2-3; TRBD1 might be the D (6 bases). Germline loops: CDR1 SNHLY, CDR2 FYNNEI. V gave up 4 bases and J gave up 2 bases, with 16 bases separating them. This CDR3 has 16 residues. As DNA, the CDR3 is TGTGCCAGCAGTGGGCAGGGGACCCGGACCACAGATACGCAGTATTTT. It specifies CASSGQGTRTTDTQYF. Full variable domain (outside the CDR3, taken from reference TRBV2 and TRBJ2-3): EPEVTQTPSHQVTQMGQEVILRCVPISNHLYFYWYRQILGQKVEFLVSFYNNEISEKSEIFDDQFSVERPDGSNFTLKIRSTKLEDSAMYFCASSGQGTRTTDTQYFGPGTRLTVL.

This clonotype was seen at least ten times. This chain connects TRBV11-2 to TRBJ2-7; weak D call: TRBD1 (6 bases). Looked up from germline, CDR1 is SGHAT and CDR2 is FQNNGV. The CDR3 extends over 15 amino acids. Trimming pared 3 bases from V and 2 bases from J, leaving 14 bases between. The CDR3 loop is CASSFGAGVPYEQYF. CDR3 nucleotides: TGTGCCAGCAGCTTCGGGGCAGGGGTCCCCTACGAGCAGTACTTC.

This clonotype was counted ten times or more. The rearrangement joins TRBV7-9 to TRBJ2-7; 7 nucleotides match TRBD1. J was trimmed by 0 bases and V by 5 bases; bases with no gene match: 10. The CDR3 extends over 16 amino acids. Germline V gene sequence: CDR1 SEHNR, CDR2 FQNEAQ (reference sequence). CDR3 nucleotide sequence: TGTGCCAGCAGCCGAACCGGGACAGAAAGCTCCTACGAGCAGTACTTC. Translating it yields CASSRTGTESSYEQYF.

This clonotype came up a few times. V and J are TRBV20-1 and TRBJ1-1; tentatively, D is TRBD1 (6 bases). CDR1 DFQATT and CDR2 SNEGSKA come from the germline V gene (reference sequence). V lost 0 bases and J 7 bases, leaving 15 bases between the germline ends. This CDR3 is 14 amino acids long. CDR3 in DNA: TGCAGTGCTAGAGATCCCCAGGGGCCGGGTGAAGCTTTCTTT. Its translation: CSARDPQGPGEAFF.

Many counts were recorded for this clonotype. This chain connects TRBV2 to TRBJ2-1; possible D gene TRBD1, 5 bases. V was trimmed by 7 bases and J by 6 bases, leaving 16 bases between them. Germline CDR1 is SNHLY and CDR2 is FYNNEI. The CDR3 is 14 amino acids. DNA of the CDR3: TGTGCCAGCAAGGGGAACTACGCGGTCAATGAGCAGTTCTTC. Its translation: CASKGNYAVNEQFF.

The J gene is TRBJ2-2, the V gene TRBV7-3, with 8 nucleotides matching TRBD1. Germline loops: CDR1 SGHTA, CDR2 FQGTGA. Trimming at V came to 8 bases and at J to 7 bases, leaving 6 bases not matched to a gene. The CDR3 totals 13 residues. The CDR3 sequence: CASGTGDGGELFF. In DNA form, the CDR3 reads TGTGCCAGCGGGACAGGAGATGGCGGGGAGCTGTTTTTT.

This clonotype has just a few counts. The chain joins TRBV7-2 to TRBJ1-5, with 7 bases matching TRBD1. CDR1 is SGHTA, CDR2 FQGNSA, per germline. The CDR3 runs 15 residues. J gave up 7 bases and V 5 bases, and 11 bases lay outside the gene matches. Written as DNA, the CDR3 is TGTGCCAGCAGCCTCCATGAATCAGGGGGACAGCCCCAGCATTTT. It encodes CASSLHESGGQPQHF.

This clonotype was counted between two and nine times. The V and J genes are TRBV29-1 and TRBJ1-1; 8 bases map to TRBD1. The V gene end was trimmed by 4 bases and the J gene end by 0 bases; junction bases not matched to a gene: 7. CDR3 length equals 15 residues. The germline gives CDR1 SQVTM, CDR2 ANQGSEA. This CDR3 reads CSVALRQGMNTEAFF. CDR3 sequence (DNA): TGCAGCGTTGCCCTCCGACAGGGGATGAACACTGAAGCTTTCTTT.

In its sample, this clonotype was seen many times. In nucleotides, the CDR3 is TGTGCCAGCAGCCCGGTAACAGGGAGCTCCTACAATGAGCAGTTCTTC. Its translation is CASSPVTGSSYNEQFF. The J gene is TRBJ2-1, the V gene TRBV7-9, with D perhaps TRBD1 (6 bases). Germline V gene lookup returns CDR1 SEHNR and CDR2 FQNEAQ (reference sequence). With 5 bases removed from V and 0 bases from J, the gap between germline ends came to 14 bases. This CDR3 is built from 16 residues.

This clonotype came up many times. The CDR3: CAWSLLVDTEAFF. The CDR3 DNA follows: TGTGCCTGGAGTCTCCTAGTGGACACTGAAGCTTTCTTT. This chain joins TRBV30 and TRBJ1-1; D remains unclear. The V gene's germline CDR1 is GTSNPN and CDR2 SVGIG (reference sequence). CDR3 length: 13 amino acids. Trimming removed 2 bases from V and 3 bases from J, with 10 bases in between. Based on the CDR3 plus reference TRBV30 and TRBJ1-1, the full variable domain is SQTIHQWPATLVQPVGSPLSLECTVEGTSNPNLYWYRQAAGRGLQLLFYSVGIGQISSEVPQNLSASRPQDRQFILSSKKLLLSDSGFYLCAWSLLVDTEAFFGQGTRLTVV.

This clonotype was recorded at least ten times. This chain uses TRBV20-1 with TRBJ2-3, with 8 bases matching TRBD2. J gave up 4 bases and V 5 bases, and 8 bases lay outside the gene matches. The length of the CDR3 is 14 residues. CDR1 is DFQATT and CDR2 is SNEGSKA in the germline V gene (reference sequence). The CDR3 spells CSAPVGRVSDTQYF. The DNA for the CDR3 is TGCAGTGCTCCTGTCGGGAGGGTGTCAGATACGCAGTATTTT.

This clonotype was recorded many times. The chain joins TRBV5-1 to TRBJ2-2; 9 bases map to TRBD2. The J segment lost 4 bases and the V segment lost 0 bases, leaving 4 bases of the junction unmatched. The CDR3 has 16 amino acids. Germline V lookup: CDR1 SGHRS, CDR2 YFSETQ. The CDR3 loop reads CASSLGVAGVTGELFF. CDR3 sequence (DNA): TGCGCCAGCAGCTTGGGAGTAGCGGGAGTCACCGGGGAGCTGTTTTTT.

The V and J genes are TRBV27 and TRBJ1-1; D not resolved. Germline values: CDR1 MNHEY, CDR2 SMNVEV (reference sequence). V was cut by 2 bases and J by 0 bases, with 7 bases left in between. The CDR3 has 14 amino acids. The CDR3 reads CASSLTRMNTEAFF. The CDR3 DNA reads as TGTGCCAGCAGTTTAACTCGGATGAACACTGAAGCTTTCTTT.

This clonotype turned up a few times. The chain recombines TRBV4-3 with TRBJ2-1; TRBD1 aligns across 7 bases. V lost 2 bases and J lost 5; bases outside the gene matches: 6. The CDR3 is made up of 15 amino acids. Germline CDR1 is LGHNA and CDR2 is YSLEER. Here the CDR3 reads CASSQTGTVNNEQFF. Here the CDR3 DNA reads TGCGCCAGCAGCCAAACCGGGACAGTAAACAATGAGCAGTTCTTC.

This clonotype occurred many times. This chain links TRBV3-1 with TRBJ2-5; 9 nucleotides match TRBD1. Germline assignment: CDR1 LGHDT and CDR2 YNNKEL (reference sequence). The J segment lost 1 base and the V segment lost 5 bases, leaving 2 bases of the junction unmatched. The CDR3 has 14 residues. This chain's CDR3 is CASSLQGAQETQYF. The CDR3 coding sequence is TGTGCCAGCAGCTTACAGGGGGCCCAAGAGACCCAGTACTTC.

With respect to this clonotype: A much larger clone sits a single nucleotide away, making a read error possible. The DNA for the CDR3 is TGTGCCAGCAGCGTACGGGACAGTTACGTGCAGTACTTC. Translated, it gives CASSVRDSYVQYF. V and J are TRBV9 and TRBJ2-7; 7 nucleotides align to TRBD1. Germline CDR1 and CDR2: SGDLS and YYNGEE. This CDR3 contains 13 residues.

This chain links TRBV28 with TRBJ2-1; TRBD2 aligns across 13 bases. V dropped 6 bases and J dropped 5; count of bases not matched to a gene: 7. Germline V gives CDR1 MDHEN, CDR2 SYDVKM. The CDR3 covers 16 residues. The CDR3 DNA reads TGTGCCAGCAGGATCCCACTAGCGGGAGGGAACAATGAGCAGTTCTTC. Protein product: CASRIPLAGGNNEQFF.

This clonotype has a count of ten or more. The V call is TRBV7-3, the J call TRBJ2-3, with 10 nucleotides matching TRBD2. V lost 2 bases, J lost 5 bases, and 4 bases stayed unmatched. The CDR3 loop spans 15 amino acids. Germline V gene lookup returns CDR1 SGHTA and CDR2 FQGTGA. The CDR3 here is CASSLLAGGKDTQYF. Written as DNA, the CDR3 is TGTGCCAGCAGCTTATTAGCGGGAGGAAAAGATACGCAGTATTTT.

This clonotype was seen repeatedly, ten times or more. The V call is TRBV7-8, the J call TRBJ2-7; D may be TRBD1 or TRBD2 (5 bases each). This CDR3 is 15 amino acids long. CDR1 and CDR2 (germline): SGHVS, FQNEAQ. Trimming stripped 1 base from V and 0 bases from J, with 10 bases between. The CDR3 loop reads CASSLDIGGSYEQYF. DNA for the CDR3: TGTGCCAGCAGCTTAGATATTGGGGGCTCCTACGAGCAGTACTTC.

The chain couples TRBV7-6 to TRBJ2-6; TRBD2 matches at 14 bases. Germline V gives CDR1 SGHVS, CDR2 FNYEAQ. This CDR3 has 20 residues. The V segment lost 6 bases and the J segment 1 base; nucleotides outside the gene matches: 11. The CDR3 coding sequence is TGTGCCAGCAGACTGTGGGGGACTAGCGGGAGAAGGTCTGGGGCCAACGTCCTGACTTTC. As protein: CASRLWGTSGRRSGANVLTF.

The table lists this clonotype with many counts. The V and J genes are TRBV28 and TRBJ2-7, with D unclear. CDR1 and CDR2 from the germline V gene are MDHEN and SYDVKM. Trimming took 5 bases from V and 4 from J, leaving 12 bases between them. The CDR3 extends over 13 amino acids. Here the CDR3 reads CASSPSSRYEQYF. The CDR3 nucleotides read TGTGCCAGCAGTCCCTCTTCCAGGTACGAGCAGTACTTC. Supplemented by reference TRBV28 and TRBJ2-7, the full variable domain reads DVKVTQSSRYLVKRTGEKVFLECVQDMDHENMFWYRQDPGLGLRLIYFSYDVKMKEKGDIPEGYSVSREKKERFSLILESASTNQTSMYLCASSPSSRYEQYFGPGTRLTVT.

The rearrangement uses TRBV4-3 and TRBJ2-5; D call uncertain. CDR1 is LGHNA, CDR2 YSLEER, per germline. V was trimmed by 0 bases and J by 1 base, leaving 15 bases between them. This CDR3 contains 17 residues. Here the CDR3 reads CASSQDPRWQLQETQYF. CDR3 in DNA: TGCGCCAGCAGCCAAGATCCGCGTTGGCAGCTCCAAGAGACCCAGTACTTC.

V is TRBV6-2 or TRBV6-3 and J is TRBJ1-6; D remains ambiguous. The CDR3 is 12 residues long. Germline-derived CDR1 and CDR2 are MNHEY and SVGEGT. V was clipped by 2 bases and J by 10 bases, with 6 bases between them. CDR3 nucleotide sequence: TGTGCCAGCAGTTACAACCGGTCACCCCTCCACTTT. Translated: CASSYNRSPLHF.

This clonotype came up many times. The CDR3 DNA is TGCGCCAGCAGCTCGACGGGACAGGGGGGGAATGAGCAGTTCTTC. Its translation is CASSSTGQGGNEQFF. The rearrangement links TRBV5-1 to TRBJ2-1; 11 positions match TRBD1. Germline V gene lookup returns CDR1 SGHRS and CDR2 YFSETQ. The V gene end was trimmed by 3 bases and the J gene end by 7 bases; junction bases not matched to a gene: 6. The length of the CDR3 is 15 residues.

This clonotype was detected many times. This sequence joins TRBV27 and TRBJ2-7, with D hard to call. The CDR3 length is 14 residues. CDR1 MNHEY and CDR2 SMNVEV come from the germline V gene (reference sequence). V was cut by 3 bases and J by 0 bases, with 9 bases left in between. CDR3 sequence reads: CASSFGRTSYEQYF. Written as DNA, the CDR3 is TGTGCCAGCAGTTTTGGGCGCACCTCCTACGAGCAGTACTTC.

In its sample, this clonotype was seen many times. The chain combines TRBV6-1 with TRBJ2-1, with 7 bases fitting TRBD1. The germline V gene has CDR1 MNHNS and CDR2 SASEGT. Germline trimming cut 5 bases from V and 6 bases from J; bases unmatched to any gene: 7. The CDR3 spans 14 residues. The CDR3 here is CASSYIQGSNEQFF. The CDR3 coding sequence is TGTGCCAGCAGTTATATACAGGGGAGCAATGAGCAGTTCTTC.

The CDR3 sequence is CASRTGWDEQYF. In DNA, the CDR3 is TGTGCCAGCAGAACAGGGTGGGACGAGCAGTACTTC. J is TRBJ2-7 and V is TRBV28, with D possibly being TRBD1 (6 bases). The germline CDR1 and CDR2 sequences are MDHEN and SYDVKM. The CDR3 has 12 amino acids. The ends were cut back, 6 bases at V and 5 bases at J, with 11 bases in the middle.

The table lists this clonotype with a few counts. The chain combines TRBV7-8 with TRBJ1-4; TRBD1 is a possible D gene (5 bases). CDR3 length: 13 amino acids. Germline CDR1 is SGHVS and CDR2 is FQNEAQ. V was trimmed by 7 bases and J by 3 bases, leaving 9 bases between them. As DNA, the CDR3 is TGTGCCAGCATGGTCAGGGCTAATGAAAAACTGTTTTTT. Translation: CASMVRANEKLFF.

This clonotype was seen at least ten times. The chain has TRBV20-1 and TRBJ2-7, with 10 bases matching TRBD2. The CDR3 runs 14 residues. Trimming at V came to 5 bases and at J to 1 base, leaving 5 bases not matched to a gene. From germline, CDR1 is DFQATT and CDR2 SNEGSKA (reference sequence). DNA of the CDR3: TGCAGTGCTCGGACTAGCGGAGGGTCCTACGAGCAGTACTTC. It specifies CSARTSGGSYEQYF.

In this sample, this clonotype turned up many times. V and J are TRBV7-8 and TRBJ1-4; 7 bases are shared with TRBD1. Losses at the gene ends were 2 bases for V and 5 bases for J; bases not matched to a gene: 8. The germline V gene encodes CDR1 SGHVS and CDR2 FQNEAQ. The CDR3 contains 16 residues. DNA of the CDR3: TGTGCCAGCAGCTTACTGCGCAGGGGGAAGAATGAAAAACTGTTTTTT. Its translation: CASSLLRRGKNEKLFF.

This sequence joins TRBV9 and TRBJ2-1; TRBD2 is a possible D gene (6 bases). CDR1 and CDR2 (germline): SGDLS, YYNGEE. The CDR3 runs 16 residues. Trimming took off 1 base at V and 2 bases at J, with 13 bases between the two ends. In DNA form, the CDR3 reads TGTGCCAGCAGCGTATTATCGGGAGTAACCTACAATGAGCAGTTCTTC. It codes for CASSVLSGVTYNEQFF.

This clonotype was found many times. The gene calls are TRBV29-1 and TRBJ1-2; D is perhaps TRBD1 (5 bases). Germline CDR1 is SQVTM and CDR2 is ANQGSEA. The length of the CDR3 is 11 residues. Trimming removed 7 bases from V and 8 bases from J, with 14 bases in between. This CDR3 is CSDRGDSGYTF. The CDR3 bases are TGCAGCGACCGAGGGGATTCCGGCTACACCTTC.